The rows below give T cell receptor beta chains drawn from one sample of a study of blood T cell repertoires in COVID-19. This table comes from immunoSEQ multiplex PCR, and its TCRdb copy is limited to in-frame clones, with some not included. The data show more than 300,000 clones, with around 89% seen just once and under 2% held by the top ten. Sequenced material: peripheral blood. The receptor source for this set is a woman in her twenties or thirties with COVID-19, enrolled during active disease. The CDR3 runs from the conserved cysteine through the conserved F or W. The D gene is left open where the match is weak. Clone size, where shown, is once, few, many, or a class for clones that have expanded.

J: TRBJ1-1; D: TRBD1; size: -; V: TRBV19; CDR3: CANSIGPGGETEAFF; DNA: TGTGCCAATAGTATAGGTCCAGGGGGCGAAACTGAAGCTTTCTTT
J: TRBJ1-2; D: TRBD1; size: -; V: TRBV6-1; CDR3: CASSEPPRQGTRGYTF; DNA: TGTGCCAGCAGTGAACCCCCCCGACAGGGAACAAGAGGCTACACCTTC
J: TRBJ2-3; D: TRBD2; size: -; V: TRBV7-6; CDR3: CASSQMPSGGTDTQYF; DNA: TGTGCCAGCAGCCAAATGCCGAGCGGGGGGACAGATACGCAGTATTTT
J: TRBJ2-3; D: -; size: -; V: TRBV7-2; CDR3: CASLPGGGYTDTQYF; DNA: TGTGCCTCGCTGCCCGGCGGGGGCTACACAGATACGCAGTATTTT
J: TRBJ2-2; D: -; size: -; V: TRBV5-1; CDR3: CASSLWGDGELFF; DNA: TGCGCCAGCAGCCTATGGGGGGACGGGGAGCTGTTTTTT
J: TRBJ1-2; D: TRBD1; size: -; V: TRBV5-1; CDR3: CASSYLGGDSYGYTF; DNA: TGCGCCAGCAGCTATCTCGGCGGGGACAGCTATGGCTACACCTTC
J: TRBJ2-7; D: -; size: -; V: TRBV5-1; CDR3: CASSPIGYEQYF; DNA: TGCGCCAGCAGTCCGATCGGCTACGAGCAGTACTTC
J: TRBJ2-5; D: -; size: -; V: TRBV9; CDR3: CASSVATPGETQYF; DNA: TGTGCCAGCAGCGTAGCTACCCCCGGGGAGACCCAGTACTTC
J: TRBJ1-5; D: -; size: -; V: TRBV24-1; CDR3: CATSDSRQGGKPQHF; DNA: TGTGCCACCAGTGATTCGAGGCAGGGAGGAAAACCCCAGCATTTT
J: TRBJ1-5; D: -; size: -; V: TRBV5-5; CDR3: CASSLAGGGFNQPQHF; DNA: TGTGCCAGCAGCTTGGCCGGCGGGGGTTTCAATCAGCCCCAGCATTTT
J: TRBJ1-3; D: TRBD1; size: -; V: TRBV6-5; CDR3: CASSYEAGGNTIYF; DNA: TGTGCCAGCAGTTACGAGGCAGGGGGGAACACCATATATTTT
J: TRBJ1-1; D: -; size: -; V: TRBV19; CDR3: CASRRREEMNTEAFF; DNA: TGTGCCAGTAGACGACGGGAGGAAATGAACACTGAAGCTTTCTTT
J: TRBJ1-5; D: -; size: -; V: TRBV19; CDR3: CASSIDLWQANQPQHF; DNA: TGTGCCAGTAGTATAGATCTCTGGCAGGCCAATCAGCCCCAGCATTTT
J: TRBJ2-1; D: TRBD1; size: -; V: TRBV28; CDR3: CATSDRESPNEQFF; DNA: TGTGCCACCTCGGACAGGGAATCGCCCAATGAGCAGTTCTTC
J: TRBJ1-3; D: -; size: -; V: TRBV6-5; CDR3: CASSPGHPSGNTIYF; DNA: TGTGCCAGCAGTCCCGGACACCCCTCTGGAAACACCATATATTTT
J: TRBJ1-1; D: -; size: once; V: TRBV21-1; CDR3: CASSILGGIPMNTEAFF; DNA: TGTGCCAGCAGCATCCTGGGCGGGATCCCTATGAACACTGAAGCTTTCTTT
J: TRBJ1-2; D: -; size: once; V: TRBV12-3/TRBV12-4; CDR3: CASSSGQSYGYTF; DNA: TGTGCCAGCAGTTCTGGACAGAGCTATGGCTACACCTTC
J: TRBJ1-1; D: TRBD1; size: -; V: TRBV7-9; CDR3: CASSPPGQGQEAFF; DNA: TGTGCCAGCAGCCCACCGGGACAGGGACAAGAAGCTTTCTTT
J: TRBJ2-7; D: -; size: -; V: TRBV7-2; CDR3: CASSPARAYEQYF; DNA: TGTGCCAGCAGCCCGGCCAGGGCGTACGAGCAGTACTTC
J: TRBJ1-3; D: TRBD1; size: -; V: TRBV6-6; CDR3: CASSRDRRRVDPGNTIYF; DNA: TGTGCCAGCAGTCGGGACAGGAGGAGGGTGGATCCTGGAAACACCATATATTTT
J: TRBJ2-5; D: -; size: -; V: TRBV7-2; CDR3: CASSLTIGLQETQYF; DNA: TGTGCCAGCAGCTTAACTATCGGACTTCAAGAGACCCAGTACTTC
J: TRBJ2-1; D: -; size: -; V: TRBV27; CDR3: CASSFRSQGPTINEQFF; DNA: TGTGCCAGCAGTTTTCGGAGTCAGGGCCCAACTATCAATGAGCAGTTCTTC
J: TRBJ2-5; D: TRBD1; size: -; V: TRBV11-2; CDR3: CASSLTGQGMAQYF; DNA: TGTGCCAGCAGCTTAACCGGACAGGGCATGGCCCAGTACTTC
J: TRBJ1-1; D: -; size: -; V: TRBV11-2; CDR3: CASSLGRGRVDTEAFF; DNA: TGTGCCAGCAGCTTAGGTAGAGGGCGTGTGGATACTGAAGCTTTCTTT
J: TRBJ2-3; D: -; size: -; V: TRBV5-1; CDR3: CASALGTTTDTQYF; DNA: TGCGCCAGCGCTCTTGGGACAACCACAGATACGCAGTATTTT
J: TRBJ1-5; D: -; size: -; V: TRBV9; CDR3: CASSVADSNQPQHF; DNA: TGTGCCAGCAGCGTAGCAGATAGCAATCAGCCCCAGCATTTT
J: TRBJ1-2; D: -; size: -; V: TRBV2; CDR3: CASSGWPSGYTF; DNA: TGTGCCAGCAGTGGATGGCCCTCGGGCTACACCTTC
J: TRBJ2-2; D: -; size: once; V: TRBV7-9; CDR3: CASSLAAGELFF; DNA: TGTGCCAGCAGCTTGGCGGCCGGGGAGCTGTTTTTT
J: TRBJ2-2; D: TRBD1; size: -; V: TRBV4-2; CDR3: CASSQLQGSGELFF; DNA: TGTGCCAGCAGCCAACTACAGGGGTCCGGGGAGCTGTTTTTT
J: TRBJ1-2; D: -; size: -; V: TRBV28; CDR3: CASSQSLAEGGYTF; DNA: TGTGCCAGCAGCCAATCCTTGGCTGAGGGCGGCTACACCTTC
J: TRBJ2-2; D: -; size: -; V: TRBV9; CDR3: CASSATPGELFF; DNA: TGTGCCAGCAGCGCGACACCCGGGGAGCTGTTTTTT
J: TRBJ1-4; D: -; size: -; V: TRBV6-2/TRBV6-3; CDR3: CASSQGGKLFF; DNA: TGTGCCAGCAGTCAAGGGGGAAAACTGTTTTTT
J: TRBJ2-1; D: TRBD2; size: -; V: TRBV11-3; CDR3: CASSLGLAGGPWNEQFF; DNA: TGTGCCAGCAGCTTAGGACTAGCGGGGGGGCCGTGGAATGAGCAGTTCTTC
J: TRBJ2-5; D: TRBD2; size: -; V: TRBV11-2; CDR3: CASSFSGGVGETQYF; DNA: TGTGCCAGCAGTTTCAGCGGGGGGGTAGGAGAGACCCAGTACTTC
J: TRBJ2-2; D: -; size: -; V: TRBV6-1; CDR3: CASSDWRVSANTGELFF; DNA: TGTGCCAGCAGTGATTGGAGGGTATCCGCGAACACCGGGGAGCTGTTTTTT
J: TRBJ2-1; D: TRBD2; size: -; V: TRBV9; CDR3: CASSRRASGVTYNEQFF; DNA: TGTGCCAGCAGCCGACGGGCAAGCGGGGTTACCTACAATGAGCAGTTCTTC
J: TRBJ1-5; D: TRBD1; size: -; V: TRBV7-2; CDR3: CASSTRQGPQHF; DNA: TGTGCCAGCAGCACTCGACAGGGGCCCCAGCATTTT
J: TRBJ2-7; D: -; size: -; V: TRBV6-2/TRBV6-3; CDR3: CASSYSTGSQEQYF; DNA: TGTGCCAGCAGTTACTCGACGGGTTCTCAAGAGCAGTACTTC
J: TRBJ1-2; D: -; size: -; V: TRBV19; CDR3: CASSMKGSVGYTF; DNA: TGTGCCAGTAGTATGAAGGGGTCTGTCGGCTACACCTTC
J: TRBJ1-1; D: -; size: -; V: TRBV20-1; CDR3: CSARDKRAFF; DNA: TGCAGTGCTAGAGATAAGCGAGCTTTCTTT
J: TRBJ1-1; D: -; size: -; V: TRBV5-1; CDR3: CASSFEQGNTEAFF; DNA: TGCGCCAGCAGCTTTGAGCAGGGTAACACTGAAGCTTTCTTT
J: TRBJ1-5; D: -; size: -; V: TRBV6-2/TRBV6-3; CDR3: CASSPNWGPSNQPQHF; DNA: TGTGCCAGCAGCCCTAATTGGGGGCCCAGCAATCAGCCCCAGCATTTT
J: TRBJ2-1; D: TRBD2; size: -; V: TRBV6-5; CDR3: CAAASGGANEQFF; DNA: TGTGCCGCTGCGAGCGGGGGGGCGAATGAGCAGTTCTTC
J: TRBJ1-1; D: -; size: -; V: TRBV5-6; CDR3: CASSLAYSDSRNTEAFF; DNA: TGTGCCAGCAGCTTGGCCTATTCTGACAGTAGGAACACTGAAGCTTTCTTT
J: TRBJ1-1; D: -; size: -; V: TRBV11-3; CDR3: CASSLGATEAFF; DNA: TGTGCCAGCAGCCTGGGGGCCACTGAAGCTTTCTTT